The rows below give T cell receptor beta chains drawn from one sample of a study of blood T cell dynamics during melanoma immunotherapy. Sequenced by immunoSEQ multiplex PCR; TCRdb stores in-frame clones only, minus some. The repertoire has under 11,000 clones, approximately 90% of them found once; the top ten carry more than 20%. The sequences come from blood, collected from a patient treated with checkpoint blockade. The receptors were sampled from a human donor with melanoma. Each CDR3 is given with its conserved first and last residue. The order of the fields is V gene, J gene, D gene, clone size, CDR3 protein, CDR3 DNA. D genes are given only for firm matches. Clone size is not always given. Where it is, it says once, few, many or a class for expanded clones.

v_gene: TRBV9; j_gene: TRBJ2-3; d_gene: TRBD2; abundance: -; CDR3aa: CASSVATPGGGTDTQYF; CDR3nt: TGTGCCAGCAGCGTAGCTACACCGGGAGGTGGCACAGATACGCAGTATTTT
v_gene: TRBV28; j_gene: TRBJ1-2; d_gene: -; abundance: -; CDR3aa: CASTPGSANYGYTF; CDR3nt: TGTGCCAGCACCCCAGGGTCCGCTAACTATGGCTACACCTTC
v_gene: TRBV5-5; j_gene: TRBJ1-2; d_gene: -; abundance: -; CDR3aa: CASSPAPGSSGYTF; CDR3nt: TGTGCCAGCAGCCCCGCCCCGGGTTCAAGTGGCTACACCTTC
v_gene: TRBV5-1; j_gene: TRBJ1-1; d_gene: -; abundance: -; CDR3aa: CASSLGVGGRTEAFF; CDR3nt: TGCGCCAGCAGCTTGGGGGTTGGGGGTCGGACTGAAGCTTTCTTT
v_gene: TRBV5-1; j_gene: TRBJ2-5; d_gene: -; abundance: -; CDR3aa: CASSPVEETQYF; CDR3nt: TGCGCCAGCAGCCCTGTGGAAGAGACCCAGTACTTC
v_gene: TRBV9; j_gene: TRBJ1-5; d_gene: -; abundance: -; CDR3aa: CASSVGEGAGQPQHF; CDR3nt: TGTGCCAGCAGCGTAGGGGAGGGTGCAGGGCAGCCCCAGCATTTT
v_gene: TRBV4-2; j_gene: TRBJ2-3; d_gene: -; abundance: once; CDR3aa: CASSQERNGDTQYF; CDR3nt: TGTGCCAGCAGCCAAGAACGTAACGGAGATACGCAGTATTTT
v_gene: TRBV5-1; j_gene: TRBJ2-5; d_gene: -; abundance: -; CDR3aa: CASSTTGTQETQYF; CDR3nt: TGCGCCAGCAGCACCACCGGGACCCAAGAGACCCAGTACTTC
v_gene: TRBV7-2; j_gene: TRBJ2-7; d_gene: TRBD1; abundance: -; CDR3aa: CASSFGRGYEQYF; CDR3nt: TGTGCCAGCAGCTTTGGCAGGGGGTACGAGCAGTACTTC
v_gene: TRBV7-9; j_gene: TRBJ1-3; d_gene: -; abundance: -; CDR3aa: CASSFTSPGNTIYF; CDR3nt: TGTGCCAGCAGCTTCACAAGCCCTGGAAACACCATATATTTT
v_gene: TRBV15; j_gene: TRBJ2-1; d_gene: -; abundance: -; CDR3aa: CATSPVVGEQFF; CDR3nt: TGTGCCACCAGCCCCGTGGTAGGTGAGCAGTTCTTC
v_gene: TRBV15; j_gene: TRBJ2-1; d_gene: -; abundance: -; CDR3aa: CATSRGAVYNEQFF; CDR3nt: TGTGCCACCAGCCGGGGGGCGGTTTACAATGAGCAGTTCTTC
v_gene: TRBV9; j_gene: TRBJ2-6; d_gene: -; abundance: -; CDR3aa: CASSVVDGANVLTF; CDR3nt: TGTGCCAGCAGCGTAGTTGACGGGGCCAACGTCCTGACTTTC
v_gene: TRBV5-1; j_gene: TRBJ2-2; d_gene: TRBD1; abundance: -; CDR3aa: CASSLAGTDTGELFF; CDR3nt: TGCGCCAGCAGCTTGGCTGGGACAGACACCGGGGAGCTGTTTTTT
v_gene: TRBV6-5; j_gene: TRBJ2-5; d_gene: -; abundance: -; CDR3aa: CASSYSLPGRETQYF; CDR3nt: TGTGCCAGCAGTTACTCGCTCCCTGGCAGGGAGACCCAGTACTTC
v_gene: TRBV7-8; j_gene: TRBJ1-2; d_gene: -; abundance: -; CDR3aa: CASSRGSPNYGYTF; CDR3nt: TGTGCCAGCAGCCGCGGGTCCCCTAACTATGGCTACACCTTC
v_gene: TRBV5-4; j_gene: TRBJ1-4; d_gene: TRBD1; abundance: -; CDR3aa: CASSLARGATNEKLFF; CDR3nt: TGTGCCAGCAGCTTGGCCAGGGGGGCAACTAATGAAAAACTGTTTTTT
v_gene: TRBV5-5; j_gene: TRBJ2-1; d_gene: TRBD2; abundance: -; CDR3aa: CAGTSGRAVEQFF; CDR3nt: TGTGCCGGCACTAGCGGGAGGGCCGTTGAGCAGTTCTTC
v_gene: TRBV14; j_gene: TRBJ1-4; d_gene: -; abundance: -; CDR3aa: CASSQDWGQKLFF; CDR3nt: TGTGCCAGCAGCCAAGATTGGGGCCAAAAACTGTTTTTT
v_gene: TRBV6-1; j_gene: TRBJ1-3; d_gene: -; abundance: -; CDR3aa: CASSEVVGSGGSGNTIYF; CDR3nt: TGTGCCAGCAGTGAAGTTGTGGGCAGCGGGGGCTCTGGAAACACCATATATTTT
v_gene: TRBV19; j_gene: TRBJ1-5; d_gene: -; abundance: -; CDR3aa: CASSIRGGRGSNQPQHF; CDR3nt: TGTGCCAGTAGTATTCGGGGCGGGAGAGGGAGCAATCAGCCCCAGCATTTT
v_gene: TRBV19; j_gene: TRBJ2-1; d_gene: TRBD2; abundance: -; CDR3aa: CATMGWASGSYNEQFF; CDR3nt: TGTGCCACCATGGGTTGGGCTAGCGGGAGCTACAATGAGCAGTTCTTC
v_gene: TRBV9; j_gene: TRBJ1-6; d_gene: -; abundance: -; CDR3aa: CASSVAANSPLHF; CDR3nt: TGTGCCAGCAGCGTAGCGGCAAACTCACCCCTCCACTTT
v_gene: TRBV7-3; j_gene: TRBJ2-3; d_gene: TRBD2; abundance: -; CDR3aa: CASSLASGGPWGTQYF; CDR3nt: TGTGCCAGCAGCTTGGCTAGCGGGGGGCCCTGGGGGACGCAGTATTTT
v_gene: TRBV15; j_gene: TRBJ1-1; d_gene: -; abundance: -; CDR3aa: CATSRALTEEAFF; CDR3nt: TGTGCCACCAGCCGCGCTTTGACCGAAGAAGCTTTCTTT
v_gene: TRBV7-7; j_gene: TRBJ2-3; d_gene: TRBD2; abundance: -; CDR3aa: CASSPGTSGTDTQYF; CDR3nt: TGTGCTAGCAGCCCTGGGACTAGCGGAACAGATACGCAGTATTTT
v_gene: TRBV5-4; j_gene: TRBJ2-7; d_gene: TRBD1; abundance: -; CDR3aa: CASQPQGAYEQYF; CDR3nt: TGTGCCAGCCAACCCCAGGGGGCCTACGAGCAGTACTTC
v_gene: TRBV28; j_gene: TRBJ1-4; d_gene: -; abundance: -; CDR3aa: CARRGEKLFF; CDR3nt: TGTGCCAGGAGAGGGGAAAAACTGTTTTTT
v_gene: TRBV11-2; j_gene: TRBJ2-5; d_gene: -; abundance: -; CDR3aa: CASSFVQAQETQYF; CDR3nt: TGTGCCAGCAGCTTTGTCCAGGCCCAAGAGACCCAGTACTTC
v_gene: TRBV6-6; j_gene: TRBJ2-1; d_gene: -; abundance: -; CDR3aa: CASTPTGSSSYNEQFF; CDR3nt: TGTGCCAGCACCCCTACAGGGAGCAGCTCCTACAATGAGCAGTTCTTC
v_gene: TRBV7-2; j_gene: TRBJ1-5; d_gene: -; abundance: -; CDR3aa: CASSPSPRNQPQHF; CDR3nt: TGTGCCAGCAGCCCTTCCCCCCGGAATCAGCCCCAGCATTTT
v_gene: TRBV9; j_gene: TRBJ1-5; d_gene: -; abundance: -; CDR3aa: CASSPSPGPNQPQHF; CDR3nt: TGTGCCAGCAGCCCGTCCCCGGGGCCCAATCAGCCCCAGCATTTT
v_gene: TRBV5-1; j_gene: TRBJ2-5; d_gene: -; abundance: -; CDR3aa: CASSPGAGRQETQYF; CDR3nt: TGCGCCAGCAGCCCCGGCGCGGGCAGGCAAGAGACCCAGTACTTC
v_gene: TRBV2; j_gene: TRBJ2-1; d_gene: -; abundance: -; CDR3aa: CATLGGLGYNEQFF; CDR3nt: TGTGCCACCCTGGGGGGGCTAGGCTACAATGAGCAGTTCTTC
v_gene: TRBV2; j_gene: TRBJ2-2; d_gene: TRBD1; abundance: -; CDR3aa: CASRTGEYTGELFF; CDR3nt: TGTGCCAGCCGGACAGGGGAATACACCGGGGAGCTGTTTTTT
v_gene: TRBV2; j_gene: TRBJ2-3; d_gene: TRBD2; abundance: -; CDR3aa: CASTGEGPTDTQYF; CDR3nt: TGTGCCAGCACCGGGGAGGGCCCCACAGATACGCAGTATTTT
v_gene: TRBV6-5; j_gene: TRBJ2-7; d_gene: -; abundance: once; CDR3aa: CASSRPRGFRGEQYF; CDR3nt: TGTGCCAGCAGTCGCCCGAGGGGGTTTCGAGGTGAGCAGTACTTC
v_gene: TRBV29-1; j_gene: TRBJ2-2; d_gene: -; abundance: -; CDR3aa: CSAGTFANTGELFF; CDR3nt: TGCAGCGCCGGGACGTTCGCGAACACCGGGGAGCTGTTTTTT
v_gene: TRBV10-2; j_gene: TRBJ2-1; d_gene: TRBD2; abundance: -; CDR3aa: CASSELASGRKWGQFF; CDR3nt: TGCGCCAGCAGTGAGTTGGCTAGCGGGAGGAAGTGGGGGCAGTTCTTC
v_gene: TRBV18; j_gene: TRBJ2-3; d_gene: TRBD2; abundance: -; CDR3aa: CASSRGLAGVDTQYF; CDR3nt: TGTGCCAGCTCACGGGGACTAGCGGGAGTAGATACGCAGTATTTT
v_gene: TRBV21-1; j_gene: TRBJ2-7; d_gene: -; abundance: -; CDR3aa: CASSVYGGTSGTSYEQYF; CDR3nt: TGTGCCAGCAGCGTATACGGGGGGACTAGCGGGACCTCCTACGAGCAGTACTTC
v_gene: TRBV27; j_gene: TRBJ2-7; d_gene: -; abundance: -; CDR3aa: CASGGQAGRQYF; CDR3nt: TGTGCCAGCGGGGGTCAGGCCGGTCGGCAGTACTTC
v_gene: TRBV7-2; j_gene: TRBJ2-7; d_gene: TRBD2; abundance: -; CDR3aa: CASSPPGLAGGAAYEQYF; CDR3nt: TGTGCCAGCAGCCCACCGGGACTAGCGGGAGGCGCAGCCTACGAGCAGTACTTC
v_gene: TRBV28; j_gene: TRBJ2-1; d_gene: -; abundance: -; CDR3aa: CASSLAGQELGNEQFF; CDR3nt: TGTGCCAGCAGTTTAGCGGGCCAGGAGCTGGGCAATGAGCAGTTCTTC
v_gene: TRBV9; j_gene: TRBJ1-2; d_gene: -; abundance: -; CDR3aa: CASSARYGYTF; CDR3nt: TGTGCCAGCAGCGCCCGATATGGCTACACCTTC
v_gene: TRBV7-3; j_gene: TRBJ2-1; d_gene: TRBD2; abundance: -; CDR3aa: CASSRLAYGEQFF; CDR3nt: TGTGCCAGCAGCCGACTAGCGTACGGTGAGCAGTTCTTC
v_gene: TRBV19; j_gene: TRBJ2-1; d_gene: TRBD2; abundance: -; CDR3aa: CASRGGSSYNEQFF; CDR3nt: TGTGCCAGTAGGGGAGGGAGCTCCTACAATGAGCAGTTCTTC
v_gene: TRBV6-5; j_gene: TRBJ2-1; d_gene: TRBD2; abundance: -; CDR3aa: CASSYQPGGVQFF; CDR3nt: TGTGCCAGCAGTTACCAACCGGGGGGGGTGCAGTTCTTC
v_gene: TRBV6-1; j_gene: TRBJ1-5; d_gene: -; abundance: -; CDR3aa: CASSGLGSGQPQHF; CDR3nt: TGTGCCAGCAGTGGCCTCGGGTCGGGGCAGCCCCAGCATTTT
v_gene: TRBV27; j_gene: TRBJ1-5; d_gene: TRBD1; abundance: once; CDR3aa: CASSPRTGSNQPQHF; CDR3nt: TGTGCCAGCAGTCCTCGGACAGGGAGCAATCAGCCCCAGCATTTT
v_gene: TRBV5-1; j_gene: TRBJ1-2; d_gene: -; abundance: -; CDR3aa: CASSLGGQVYGYTF; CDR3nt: TGCGCCAGCAGCTTGGGGGGTCAGGTCTATGGCTACACCTTC
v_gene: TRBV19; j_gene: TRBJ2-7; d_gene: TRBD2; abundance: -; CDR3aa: CASSINSGSGRPYEQYF; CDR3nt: TGTGCCAGTAGTATTAATTCGGGTAGCGGGAGGCCCTACGAGCAGTACTTC
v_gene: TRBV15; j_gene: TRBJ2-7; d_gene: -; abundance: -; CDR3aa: CATSRGGMSAGGEQYF; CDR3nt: TGTGCCACCAGCAGAGGGGGGATGTCAGCGGGTGGCGAGCAGTACTTC
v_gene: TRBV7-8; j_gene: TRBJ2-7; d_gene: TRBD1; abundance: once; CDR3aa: CASSSRQGPSGEQYF; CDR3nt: TGTGCCAGCAGCTCCCGACAGGGGCCCTCAGGCGAGCAGTACTTC
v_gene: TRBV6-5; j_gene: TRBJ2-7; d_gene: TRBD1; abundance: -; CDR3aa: CASIKRQGAYEQYF; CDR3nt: TGTGCCAGCATCAAACGACAGGGGGCCTACGAGCAGTACTTC
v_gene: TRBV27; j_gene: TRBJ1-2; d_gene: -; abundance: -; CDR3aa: CASSLGRGYGYTF; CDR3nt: TGTGCCAGCAGTTTGGGACGGGGATATGGCTACACCTTC
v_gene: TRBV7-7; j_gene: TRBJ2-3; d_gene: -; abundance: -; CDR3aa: CASTVGGRADTQYF; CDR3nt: TGTGCTAGCACCGTTGGGGGACGGGCAGATACGCAGTATTTT
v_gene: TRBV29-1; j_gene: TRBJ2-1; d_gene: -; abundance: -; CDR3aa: CSARQGGNEQFF; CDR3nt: TGCAGCGCCCGACAGGGAGGCAATGAGCAGTTCTTC
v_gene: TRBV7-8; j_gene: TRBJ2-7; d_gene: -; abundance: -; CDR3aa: CASSPRRASAYEQYF; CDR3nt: TGTGCCAGCAGCCCCCGGAGGGCCTCGGCCTACGAGCAGTACTTC